Presented here are 27 T cell receptor beta chains from one specimen sequenced in a study of beta chain features in type 1 diabetes. As every portion of the isolated RNA was reverse transcribed, the sequencing read expressed TCRB transcripts. Sequencing was performed with immunoSEQ multiplex PCR; in TCRdb, only in-frame clones are kept and a portion is missing. The table records 150,000 or so clones, 7% to 10% of them present only once. Sequenced material: central memory CD4+ T cells from blood. Every receptor here comes from a man aged 18 to 35 in good health.

This clone was counted only a few times. V and J are TRBV4-2 and TRBJ2-3; TRBD2 aligns across 8 bases. CDR3 length: 17 residues. Trimming at V came to 5 bases and at J to 1 base, leaving 11 bases not matched to a gene. CDR1 LGHNA and CDR2 YNFKEQ come from the germline V gene. CDR3 DNA: TGTGCCAGCAGCTCAAGCCAAAGCGGGGGCCGCACAGATACGCAGTATTTT. It is translated as CASSSSQSGGRTDTQYF.

The rearrangement uses TRBV7-9 and TRBJ2-7; 11 nucleotides align to TRBD1. The CDR3 contains 16 residues. Germline values: CDR1 SEHNR, CDR2 FQNEAQ (reference sequence). V was pared by 4 bases and J by 3 bases, with 8 bases of the junction left unmatched. The CDR3 sequence is CASSSIGTGGFYEQYF. DNA of the CDR3: TGTGCCAGCAGCTCCATTGGGACAGGGGGTTTCTACGAGCAGTACTTC.

This clone was counted between two and nine times. A read error may be the cause here, since a much bigger clone is one base away. The chain carries TRBV5-5 and TRBJ1-3; the match to TRBD1 covers 7 bases. CDR1 and CDR2 (germline): SGHKS, YYEKEE (reference sequence). The CDR3 consists of 15 residues. Losses at the gene ends were 3 bases for V and 0 bases for J; bases not matched to a gene: 3. The CDR3 coding sequence is TGTGCCAGCAGCTCCGGGACAGCCTCTGGAAACACCATATATTTT. Encoded protein: CASSSGTASGNTIYF.

The chain recombines TRBV21-1 with TRBJ2-2; the table gives TRBD1 as D, unverified against the DNA. TRBV21-1 is a pseudogene segment. The length of the CDR3 is 17 residues. The CDR3 DNA sequence: TGTGCCAGCAGCAAAGGGGGACAGGGGGAGAACACCGGGGAGCTGTTTTTT. This codes for CASSKGGQGENTGELFF.

The sample holds many counts of this clone. The chain employs TRBV4-3 and TRBJ2-7; a weak D match, TRBD2 (5 bases). Germline CDR1 and CDR2: LGHNA and YSLEER. The V gene lost 0 bases and the J gene lost 2 bases, with 14 bases spanning the gap. This CDR3 spans 16 amino acids. CDR3 nucleotides: TGCGCCAGCAGCCAAGATGGGTCGGGGAACGCCTACGAGCAGTACTTC. Translation gives CASSQDGSGNAYEQYF.

This chain connects TRBV5-4 to TRBJ2-7; a weak D match, TRBD2 (6 bases). Trimming shortened V by 3 bases and J by 3 bases, and 13 bases separated the two germline ends. The CDR3 contains 14 residues. Germline V CDR1 and CDR2: SGHNT, YYREEE (reference sequence). For the CDR3, the DNA is TGTGCCAGCAGCTATGACGGGGGATACTACGAGCAGTACTTC. Translation: CASSYDGGYYEQYF.

The sample holds a few counts of this clone. The same CDR3 arises from other DNA sequences in this sample as well. This chain connects TRBV7-3 to TRBJ2-7; D remains ambiguous. With 4 bases removed from V and 9 bases from J, the gap between germline ends came to 16 bases. This CDR3 has 13 residues. Germline V gene sequence: CDR1 SGHTA, CDR2 FQGTGA. This CDR3 is CASSSTGSGWQYF. The CDR3 nucleotides are TGTGCCAGCAGCTCCACCGGGTCTGGCTGGCAGTACTTC.

The chain recombines TRBV15 with TRBJ1-5, with 9 bases that match TRBD1. V gave up 0 bases and J gave up 6 bases; unmatched junction bases: 3. The CDR3 totals 15 residues. Germline-derived CDR1 and CDR2 are LNHNV and YYDKDF (reference sequence). CDR3 sequence: CATSREQGAGQPQHF. The CDR3 DNA reads TGTGCCACCAGCAGAGAACAGGGGGCCGGTCAGCCCCAGCATTTT.

There are many counts of this clone. This chain links TRBV19 with TRBJ1-1; D is perhaps TRBD1 (6 bases). The V end was cut by 6 bases, the J end by 0 bases, with 11 bases between. In germline, CDR1 is LNHDA, CDR2 SQIVND (reference sequence). The CDR3 sequence is 14 residues long. The CDR3 DNA follows: TGTGCCAGTAGGGACAGAGCCATGAACACTGAAGCTTTCTTT. This codes for CASRDRAMNTEAFF. Variable domain in full (rest from reference TRBV19 and TRBJ1-1): DGGITQSPKYLFRKEGQNVTLSCEQNLNHDAMYWYRQDPGQGLRLIYYSQIVNDFQKGDIAEGYSVSREKKESFPLTVTSAQKNPTAFYLCASRDRAMNTEAFFGQGTRLTVV.

This chain uses TRBV5-1 with TRBJ2-1, with TRBD2 matching 12 bases. The CDR3 runs 15 residues. Looked up from germline, CDR1 is SGHRS and CDR2 is YFSETQ. Trimming at V came to 6 bases and at J to 9 bases, leaving 10 bases not matched to a gene. CDR3 in amino acids: CASNGLAGGPGEQFF. In DNA, the CDR3 is TGCGCCAGCAACGGGCTAGCGGGGGGGCCGGGTGAGCAGTTCTTC.

This clone was recorded a few times. The chain carries TRBV18 and TRBJ2-5, with 7 bases identical to TRBD1. There are 15 residues in the CDR3. V was clipped by 2 bases and J by 2 bases; unmatched bases: 5. Germline CDR1 and CDR2: KGHSH and LQKENI. CDR3 DNA sequence: TGTGCCAGCTCACCAACCTGGGGACAGCAAGAGACCCAGTACTTC. Translation gives CASSPTWGQQETQYF.

V and J are TRBV28 and TRBJ1-5; 9 bases fit TRBD1. V dropped 4 bases and J dropped 6; count of bases not matched to a gene: 7. Germline CDR1 and CDR2: MDHEN and SYDVKM. This CDR3 is built from 15 residues. CDR3 in amino acids: CASSSGTGWTQPQHF. CDR3 DNA: TGTGCCAGCAGTTCCGGGACAGGGTGGACTCAGCCCCAGCATTTT.

This clone was observed a few times. The chain has TRBV5-1 and TRBJ2-2, with 9 bases that match TRBD2. The CDR3 extends over 16 amino acids. The germline V gene encodes CDR1 SGHRS and CDR2 YFSETQ. The trim removed 3 bases at V and 0 bases at J, leaving 3 bases unmatched. CDR3 coding DNA: TGCGCCAGCAGCTATTTAGCGGGGGCGAACACCGGGGAGCTGTTTTTT. It specifies CASSYLAGANTGELFF.

The rearrangement joins TRBV7-3 to TRBJ1-2; possible D gene TRBD1, 5 bases. Trimming pared 1 base from V and 8 bases from J, leaving 14 bases between. The germline CDR1 and CDR2 sequences are SGHTA and FQGTGA. The CDR3 spans 14 residues. The DNA for the CDR3 is TGTGCCAGCAGCTTAAATTCCAGGGATAGCGGCTACACCTTC. Translation: CASSLNSRDSGYTF.

V is TRBV27 and J is TRBJ2-2, with D perhaps matching TRBD1 (7 bases). V shed 3 bases and J shed 6 bases, with 14 bases lying between them. CDR3 length: 15 residues. The germline V gene encodes CDR1 MNHEY and CDR2 SMNVEV (reference sequence). The CDR3 reads CASSFRAGGSGELFF. Written as DNA, the CDR3 is TGTGCCAGCAGTTTCAGGGCAGGGGGGTCCGGGGAGCTGTTTTTT.

This clone was counted only a few times. For the CDR3, the DNA is TGTGCCAGCAGCTTAGATAAAAATCAGCCCCAGCATTTT. As protein: CASSLDKNQPQHF. The chain recombines TRBV7-8 with TRBJ1-5; D gene unclear. Germline CDR1 SGHVS, CDR2 FQNEAQ. V lost 1 base and J 4 bases, leaving 5 bases between the germline ends. The CDR3 totals 13 residues.

The chain links TRBV6-4 to TRBJ2-7; TRBD1 matches 10 bases. Germline-derived CDR1 and CDR2 are MRHNA and SNTAGT. The V gene end was trimmed by 4 bases and the J gene end by 3 bases; junction bases not matched to a gene: 3. The CDR3 has 14 amino acids. CDR3 amino acids: CASSVRDRGYEQYF. The CDR3 DNA reads TGTGCCAGCAGTGTACGGGACAGGGGCTACGAGCAGTACTTC.

The V and J genes are TRBV27 and TRBJ1-2; 9 bases line up with TRBD1. From germline, CDR1 is MNHEY and CDR2 SMNVEV (reference sequence). The CDR3 sequence is 15 residues long. V lost 5 bases to trimming and J lost 5 bases; unmatched junction nucleotides: 9. The CDR3 protein is CASSASQGARYGYTF. CDR3 DNA sequence: TGTGCCAGCAGTGCCTCACAGGGGGCGCGGTATGGCTACACCTTC.

The table lists this clone with a few counts. The junction shows a germline mismatch at one end, possibly a read error. This chain joins TRBV11-2 and TRBJ1-1; 10 positions agree with TRBD1. The CDR3 contains 13 residues. The germline V gene has CDR1 SGHAT and CDR2 FQNNGV. CDR3 loop: CASSLGPGQGHIF. The CDR3 DNA sequence: TGTGCCAGCAGCTTAGGGCCGGGACAGGGGCATATCTTT.

The chain joins TRBV5-5 to TRBJ2-4; 10 positions agree with TRBD1. Germline values: CDR1 SGHKS, CDR2 YYEKEE (reference sequence). The CDR3 length is 17 residues. With V trimmed by 4 bases and J by 1 base, 8 bases remained unmatched. CDR3 residues: CASSPPPGQGAKNIQYF. DNA of the CDR3: TGTGCCAGCAGCCCACCGCCGGGACAGGGGGCCAAAAACATTCAGTACTTC.

This chain joins TRBV7-8 and TRBJ1-5, with TRBD1 identical over 8 bases. The CDR3 contains 16 residues. Germline CDR1 SGHVS, CDR2 FQNEAQ. With V trimmed by 5 bases and J by 1 base, 7 bases remained unmatched. Here the CDR3 reads CASSGQGYASNQPQHF. CDR3 nucleotides: TGTGCCAGCAGCGGACAGGGCTATGCGAGCAATCAGCCCCAGCATTTT.

This clone showed up just a few times. The V call is TRBV7-3, the J call TRBJ2-5, with 10 bases identical to TRBD1. The CDR3 has 14 residues. Germline trimming cut 5 bases from V and 5 bases from J; bases unmatched to any gene: 5. CDR1 is SGHTA and CDR2 is FQGTGA in the germline V gene. The CDR3 loop is CASSPGQGYETQYF. The CDR3 DNA reads as TGTGCCAGCAGCCCGGGACAGGGGTACGAGACCCAGTACTTC.

This clone has more than one count but fewer than ten. The V gene is TRBV7-2, the J gene TRBJ2-5, with 12 bases fitting TRBD2. After removal of 2 bases from V and 5 bases from J, the junction contained 6 bases not matched to a gene. CDR3 length: 16 amino acids. Germline-derived CDR1 and CDR2 are SGHTA and FQGNSA. CDR3 nucleotides: TGTGCCAGCAGCTTACCTAGCGGGGGGGCCGGGGAGACCCAGTACTTC. Translated: CASSLPSGGAGETQYF. Full variable domain (outside the CDR3, taken from reference TRBV7-2 and TRBJ2-5): GAGVSQSPSNKVTEKGKDVELRCDPISGHTALYWYRQSLGQGLEFLIYFQGNSAPDKSGLPSDRFSAERTGGSVSTLTIQRTQQEDSAVYLCASSLPSGGAGETQYFGPGTRLLVL.

The chain is built from TRBV5-4 and TRBJ2-5, with TRBD2 matching 8 bases. V dropped 0 bases and J dropped 5; count of bases not matched to a gene: 9. Germline lookup yields CDR1 SGHNT and CDR2 YYREEE (reference sequence). This CDR3 is built from 16 residues. CDR3 sequence: CASSLVRGLGGETQYF. Here the CDR3 DNA reads TGTGCCAGCAGCTTGGTTCGGGGACTAGGAGGGGAGACCCAGTACTTC.

This clone was seen many times. The chain recombines TRBV18 with TRBJ2-1; D is possibly TRBD1 (5 bases). Trimming removed 0 bases at V and 8 bases at J, with 11 bases between. The CDR3 extends over 14 amino acids. From germline, CDR1 is KGHSH and CDR2 LQKENI. The CDR3 coding sequence is TGTGCCAGCTCACCACCGCTCAGGGCCCATGAGCAGTTCTTC. This sequence encodes CASSPPLRAHEQFF. The variable domain in full, with the rest retrieved from reference TRBV18 and TRBJ2-1, is NAGVMQNPRHLVRRRGQEARLRCSPMKGHSHVYWYRQLPEEGLKFMVYLQKENIIDESGMPKERFSAEFPKEGPSILRIQQVVRGDSAAYFCASSPPLRAHEQFFGPGTRLTVL.

The chain joins TRBV11-1 to TRBJ1-1, with D hard to call. V was cut by 5 bases and J by 10 bases, with 11 bases left in between. The CDR3 spans 11 residues. Per germline, CDR1 SGHAT and CDR2 FQDESV (reference sequence). CDR3 nucleotide sequence: TGTGCCAGCAGCCCCCATTTTTTAGCTTTCTTT. Translating gives CASSPHFLAFF.

This clone was detected many times. This sequence joins TRBV15 and TRBJ2-5; TRBD2 might be the D (6 bases). The CDR3 length is 12 residues. From germline, CDR1 is LNHNV and CDR2 YYDKDF (reference sequence). Trimming stripped 3 bases from V and 4 bases from J, with 6 bases between. The CDR3 region has the DNA TGTGCCACCAGCAGCGGGGGAGAGACCCAGTACTTC. This translates into CATSSGGETQYF.